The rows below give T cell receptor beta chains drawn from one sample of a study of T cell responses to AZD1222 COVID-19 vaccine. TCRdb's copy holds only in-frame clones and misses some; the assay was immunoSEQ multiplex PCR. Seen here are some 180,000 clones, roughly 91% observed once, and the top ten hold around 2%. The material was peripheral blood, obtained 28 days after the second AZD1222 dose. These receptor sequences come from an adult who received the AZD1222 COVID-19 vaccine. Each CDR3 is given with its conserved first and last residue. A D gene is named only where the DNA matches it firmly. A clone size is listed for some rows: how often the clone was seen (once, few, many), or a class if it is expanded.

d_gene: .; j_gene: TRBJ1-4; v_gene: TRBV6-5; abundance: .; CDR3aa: CASSYTATNEKLFF; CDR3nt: TGTGCCAGCAGCTACACCGCAACTAATGAAAAACTGTTTTTT
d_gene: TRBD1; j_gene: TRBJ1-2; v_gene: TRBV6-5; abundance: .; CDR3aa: CASSTRDRASGYTF; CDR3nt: TGTGCCAGCAGTACCCGGGACAGGGCCAGTGGCTACACCTTC
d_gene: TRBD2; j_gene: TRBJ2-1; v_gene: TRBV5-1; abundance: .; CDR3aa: CASSSAGGGNEQFF; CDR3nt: TGCGCCAGCAGCTCAGCGGGAGGTGGCAATGAGCAGTTCTTC
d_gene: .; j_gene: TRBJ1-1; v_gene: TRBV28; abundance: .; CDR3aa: CASSLGGGLNTEAFF; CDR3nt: TGTGCCAGCAGTTTAGGGGGGGGTCTGAACACTGAAGCTTTCTTT
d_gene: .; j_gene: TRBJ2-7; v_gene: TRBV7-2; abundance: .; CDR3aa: CASSLLSGGIPYEQYF; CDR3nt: TGTGCCAGCAGCTTACTCTCGGGGGGCATCCCTTACGAGCAGTACTTC
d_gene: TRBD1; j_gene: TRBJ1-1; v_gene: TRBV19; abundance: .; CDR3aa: CASRKQGRTEAFF; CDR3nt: TGTGCCAGTAGGAAACAGGGGAGGACTGAAGCTTTCTTT
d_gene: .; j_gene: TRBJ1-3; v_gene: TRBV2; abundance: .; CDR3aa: CASSAVGSSGNTIYF; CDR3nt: TGTGCCAGCAGTGCAGTGGGCAGCTCTGGAAACACCATATATTTT
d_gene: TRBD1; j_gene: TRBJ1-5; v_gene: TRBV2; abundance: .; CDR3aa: CASGTGTNQPQHF; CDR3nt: TGTGCCAGCGGGACAGGGACCAATCAGCCCCAGCATTTT
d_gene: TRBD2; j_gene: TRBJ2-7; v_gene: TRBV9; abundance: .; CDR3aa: CASSAGTSFREQYF; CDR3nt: TGTGCCAGCAGCGCCGGGACTAGCTTCCGCGAGCAGTACTTC
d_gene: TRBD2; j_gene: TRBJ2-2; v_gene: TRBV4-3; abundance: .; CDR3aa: CASSQDETSGPNTGELFF; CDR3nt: TGCGCCAGCAGCCAAGACGAGACTAGCGGACCGAACACCGGGGAGCTGTTTTTT
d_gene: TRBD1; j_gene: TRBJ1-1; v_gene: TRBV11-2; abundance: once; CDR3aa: CASSEDRGDTEAFF; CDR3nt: TGTGCCAGCAGCGAAGACAGGGGAGACACTGAAGCTTTCTTT
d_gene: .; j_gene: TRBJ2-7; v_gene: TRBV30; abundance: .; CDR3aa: CACSQGHEQYF; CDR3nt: TGTGCCTGCAGCCAGGGCCACGAGCAGTACTTC
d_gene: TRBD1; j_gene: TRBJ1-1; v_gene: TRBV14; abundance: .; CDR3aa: CASSVRTGGASTEAFF; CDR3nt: TGTGCCAGCAGCGTCCGGACAGGGGGCGCTTCCACTGAAGCTTTCTTT
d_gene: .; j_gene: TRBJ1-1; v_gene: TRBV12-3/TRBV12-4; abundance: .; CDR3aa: CASSLSSRAFF; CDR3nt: TGTGCCAGCAGTTTAAGTAGTAGAGCTTTCTTT
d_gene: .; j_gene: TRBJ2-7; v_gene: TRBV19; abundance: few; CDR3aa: CASSWRIRDEQYF; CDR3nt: TGTGCCAGTAGTTGGAGGATCAGGGACGAGCAGTACTTC
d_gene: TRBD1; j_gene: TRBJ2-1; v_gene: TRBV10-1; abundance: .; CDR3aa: CARTSGTGGLDEQFF; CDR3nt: TGCGCCAGAACCTCCGGGACAGGGGGCCTGGATGAGCAGTTCTTC
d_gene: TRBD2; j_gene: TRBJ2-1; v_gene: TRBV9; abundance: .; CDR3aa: CASSGGSPYNEQFF; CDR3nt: TGTGCCAGCAGCGGCGGGAGCCCCTACAATGAGCAGTTCTTC
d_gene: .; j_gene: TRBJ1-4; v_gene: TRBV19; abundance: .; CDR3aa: CASSITAGASEKLFF; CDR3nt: TGTGCCAGTAGTATAACGGCAGGGGCTAGCGAAAAACTGTTTTTT
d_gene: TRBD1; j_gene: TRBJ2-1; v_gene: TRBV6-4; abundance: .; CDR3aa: CASSASPQGAQNEQFF; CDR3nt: TGTGCCAGCAGTGCCTCACCCCAGGGGGCGCAGAATGAGCAGTTCTTC
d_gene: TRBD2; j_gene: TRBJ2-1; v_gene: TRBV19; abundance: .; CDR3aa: CASSTTGTSSYNEQFF; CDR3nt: TGTGCCAGTAGTACGACGGGGACTAGCAGTTACAATGAGCAGTTCTTC
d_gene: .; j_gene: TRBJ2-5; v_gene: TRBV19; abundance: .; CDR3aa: CASSITQRKETQYF; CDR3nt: TGTGCCAGTAGTATAACCCAGAGGAAAGAGACCCAGTACTTC
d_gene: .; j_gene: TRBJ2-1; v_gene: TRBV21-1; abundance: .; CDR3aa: CASTTGWRKFF; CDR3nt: TGTGCCAGCACTACAGGGTGGAGGAAGTTCTTC
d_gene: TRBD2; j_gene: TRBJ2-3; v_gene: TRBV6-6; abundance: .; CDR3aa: CASRPPTSGRTDTQYF; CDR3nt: TGTGCCAGCAGACCCCCCACTAGCGGGAGGACAGATACGCAGTATTTT
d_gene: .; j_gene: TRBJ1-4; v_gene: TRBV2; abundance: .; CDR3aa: CASSSAGLHEKLFF; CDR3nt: TGTGCCAGCAGTTCCGCAGGGTTGCATGAAAAACTGTTTTTT
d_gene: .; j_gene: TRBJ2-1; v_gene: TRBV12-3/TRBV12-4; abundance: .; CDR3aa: CASSFRTNNEQFF; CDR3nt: TGTGCCAGCAGTTTTCGCACAAACAATGAGCAGTTCTTC
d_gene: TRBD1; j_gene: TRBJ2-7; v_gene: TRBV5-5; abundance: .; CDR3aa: CASSVTGKTYEQYF; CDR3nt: TGTGCCAGCAGCGTGACAGGGAAGACCTACGAGCAGTACTTC
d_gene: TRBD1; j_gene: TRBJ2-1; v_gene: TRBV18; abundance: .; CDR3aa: CASSPTGTAANEQFF; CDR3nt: TGTGCCAGCTCACCGACTGGGACAGCCGCCAATGAGCAGTTCTTC
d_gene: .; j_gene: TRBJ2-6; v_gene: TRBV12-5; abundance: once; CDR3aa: CASGQSGANVLTF; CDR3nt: TGTGCTAGTGGGCAATCTGGGGCCAACGTCCTGACTTTC
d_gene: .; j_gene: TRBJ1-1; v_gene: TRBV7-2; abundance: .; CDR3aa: CASSLVGAENTEAFF; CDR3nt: TGTGCCAGCAGCTTAGTGGGGGCAGAGAACACTGAAGCTTTCTTT
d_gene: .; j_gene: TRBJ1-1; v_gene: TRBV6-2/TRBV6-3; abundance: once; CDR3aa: CASSPRWTEAFF; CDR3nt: TGTGCCAGCAGTCCCCGCTGGACTGAAGCTTTCTTT
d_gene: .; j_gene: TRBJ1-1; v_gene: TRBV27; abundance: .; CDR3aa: CASSNRVNTEAFF; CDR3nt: TGTGCCAGCAGCAACAGGGTCAACACTGAAGCTTTCTTT
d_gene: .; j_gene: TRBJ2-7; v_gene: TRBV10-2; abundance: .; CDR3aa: CASTGTYRSSYEQYF; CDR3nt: TGCGCCAGCACCGGGACTTACAGGAGCTCCTACGAGCAGTACTTC
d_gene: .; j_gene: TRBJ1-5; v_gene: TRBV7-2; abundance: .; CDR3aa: CASSPWQTSNQPQHF; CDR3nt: TGTGCCAGCAGCCCCTGGCAAACTTCTAATCAGCCCCAGCATTTT
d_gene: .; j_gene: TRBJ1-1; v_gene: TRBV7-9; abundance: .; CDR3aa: CASSFGTEAFF; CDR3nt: TGTGCCAGCAGCTTCGGGACTGAAGCTTTCTTT
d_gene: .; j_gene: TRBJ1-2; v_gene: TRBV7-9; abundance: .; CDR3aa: CASSLAAGLSIGYTF; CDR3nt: TGTGCCAGCAGCTTAGCTGCAGGGTTGAGCATTGGCTACACCTTC
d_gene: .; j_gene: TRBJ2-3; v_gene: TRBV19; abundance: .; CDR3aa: CAISGASSTDTQYF; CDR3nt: TGTGCCATTTCAGGGGCGTCTAGCACAGATACGCAGTATTTT
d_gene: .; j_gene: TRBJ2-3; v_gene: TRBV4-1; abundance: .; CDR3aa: CASSQGTVTDTQYF; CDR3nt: TGCGCCAGCAGCCAAGGGACAGTCACAGATACGCAGTATTTT